The 20 T cell receptor beta chains below all came from one sample that was sequenced in a study of OX40 agonist ivuxolimab in advanced cancers. Receptor libraries were prepared by the immunoSEQ multiplex PCR assay. TCRdb carries this immuneACCESS record with in-frame sequences only. Its versions omit some clonotypes, under half of them owing to an unresolved V gene in the studies checked, with the rest unexplained. The sample profile shows over 50,000 clones; around four fifths of them were found once. The ten largest clones add up to 3% to 4.5% of the sample. The sample here was CD4+ or CD8+ T cells sorted from blood, taken in a trial of the OX40 agonist ivuxolimab. The receptor source for this set is an adult with an advanced solid tumor such as melanoma, head and neck, liver or kidney cancer.

This rearrangement joins TRBV7-9 to TRBJ2-5, with TRBD2 identical over 11 bases. Germline CDR1 SEHNR, CDR2 FQNEAQ (reference sequence). The CDR3 spans 16 residues. The J segment lost 8 bases and the V segment lost 4 bases, leaving 12 bases of the junction unmatched. The CDR3 coding sequence is TGTGCCAGCAGCTCTGCCCCCCAAACTAGCGGGGGAACCCAGTACTTC. This sequence encodes CASSSAPQTSGGTQYF.

As DNA, the CDR3 is TGTGCCAGTAGTCCAACCAGGGGGCTTAGGGAGACCCAGTACTTC. This sequence encodes CASSPTRGLRETQYF. This chain joins TRBV19 and TRBJ2-5, with 8 bases matching TRBD1. Germline V gene data show CDR1 as LNHDA and CDR2 as SQIVND (reference sequence). J was trimmed by 5 bases and V by 5 bases; bases with no gene match: 10. This CDR3 comprises 15 residues.

The V and J genes are TRBV5-6 and TRBJ2-3; D is unresolved. The V and J ends lost 2 bases and 6 bases respectively, with 10 bases between them. CDR3 length: 13 amino acids. Germline CDR1 SGHDT, CDR2 YYEEEE. The CDR3 DNA reads TGTGCCAGCAGCTTCTCCACCAGGGATACGCAGTATTTT. Protein: CASSFSTRDTQYF.

V usage is TRBV6-6 and J usage is TRBJ2-7; TRBD2 agrees at 9 bases. There are 13 residues in the CDR3. V shed 5 bases, J shed 3 bases, and the junction held 2 bases outside the gene matches. The germline gives CDR1 MNHNY, CDR2 SVGAGI (reference sequence). For the CDR3, the DNA is TGTGCCAGCAGTGCGACTAGCGGCTACGAGCAGTACTTC. Encoded protein: CASSATSGYEQYF.

This chain links TRBV2 with TRBJ1-1; 7 bases fit TRBD1. The CDR3 has 13 amino acids. V was clipped by 6 bases and J by 5 bases; unmatched bases: 6. Germline CDR1 reads SNHLY; CDR2 reads FYNNEI. In DNA, the CDR3 is TGTGCCAGCAGGAGGGGGCCAGGGACTGAAGCTTTCTTT. This encodes CASRRGPGTEAFF. The full variable domain, rest sourced from reference TRBV2 and TRBJ1-1, is EPEVTQTPSHQVTQMGQEVILRCVPISNHLYFYWYRQILGQKVEFLVSFYNNEISEKSEIFDDQFSVERPDGSNFTLKIRSTKLEDSAMYFCASRRGPGTEAFFGQGTRLTVV.

The gene calls are TRBV28 and TRBJ2-6; D is possibly TRBD2 (6 bases). V was trimmed by 3 bases and J by 2 bases, leaving 14 bases between them. The CDR3 is made up of 17 amino acids. Germline CDR1 is MDHEN and CDR2 is SYDVKM. The CDR3 DNA is TGTGCCAGCAGTTTTATTTCGGAGGGAACTGGGGCCAACGTCCTGACTTTC. Its translation is CASSFISEGTGANVLTF. The whole variable domain, filled in from reference TRBV28 and TRBJ2-6, reads DVKVTQSSRYLVKRTGEKVFLECVQDMDHENMFWYRQDPGLGLRLIYFSYDVKMKEKGDIPEGYSVSREKKERFSLILESASTNQTSMYLCASSFISEGTGANVLTFGAGSRLTVL.

V gene TRBV19 combines with J gene TRBJ2-4, with a tentative D call TRBD1 (7 bases). The V end was cut by 10 bases, the J end by 0 bases, with 16 bases between. The length of the CDR3 is 15 residues. Looked up from germline, CDR1 is LNHDA and CDR2 is SQIVND (reference sequence). The CDR3 sequence: CATRGRLLAKNIQYF. The CDR3 nucleotides are TGTGCCACCAGGGGGAGGTTATTAGCCAAAAACATTCAGTACTTC.

The V and J genes are TRBV6-1 and TRBJ1-4; 7 bases align to TRBD1. This CDR3 comprises 14 residues. The V segment lost 6 bases and the J segment 6 bases; nucleotides outside the gene matches: 7. The V gene's germline CDR1 is MNHNS and CDR2 SASEGT. The CDR3 loop reads CASSSQGSYEKLFF. CDR3 coding DNA: TGTGCCAGCAGCTCACAGGGGAGTTATGAAAAACTGTTTTTT.

CDR3 nucleotide sequence: TGTGCCAGCAGCCTCACACGTGACAGAGGGAACGACGAGCAGTACTTC. Its protein product is CASSLTRDRGNDEQYF. The gene calls are TRBV7-2 and TRBJ2-7; the D gene could be TRBD1 or TRBD2 (5 bases each). Germline loops: CDR1 SGHTA, CDR2 FQGNSA. CDR3 size: 16 residues. V dropped 5 bases and J dropped 5 bases, with 22 bases sitting between them.

The chain joins TRBV30 to TRBJ2-1, with 11 positions matching TRBD2. Germline loops: CDR1 GTSNPN, CDR2 SVGIG (reference sequence). This CDR3 is 17 amino acids long. The J segment lost 4 bases and the V segment lost 0 bases, leaving 8 bases of the junction unmatched. The CDR3: CAWSVRSSGGKYNEQFF. The DNA of the CDR3 is TGTGCCTGGAGTGTGCGATCTAGCGGGGGGAAGTACAATGAGCAGTTCTTC.

The rearrangement joins TRBV6-5 to TRBJ1-1, with unresolved D. Germline lookup yields CDR1 MNHEY and CDR2 SVGAGI. CDR3 length: 16 amino acids. V gave up 0 bases and J gave up 7 bases, with 18 bases separating them. In DNA form, the CDR3 reads TGTGCCAGCAGTTACTCAGGTGCTCCGGGGATCGGTGAAGCTTTCTTT. Its translation is CASSYSGAPGIGEAFF.

This clone was counted a few times. The genes are TRBV4-1 and TRBJ1-2, with D perhaps matching TRBD1 (6 bases). V dropped 3 bases and J dropped 4 bases, with 21 bases sitting between them. The CDR3 covers 17 residues. The germline CDR1 and CDR2 sequences are MGHRA and YSYEKL. CDR3 loop: CASSQPIQGYLGYGYTF. Here the CDR3 DNA reads TGCGCCAGCAGCCAGCCCATACAGGGATATCTTGGCTATGGCTACACCTTC.

The chain couples TRBV15 to TRBJ1-3, with D unclear. The CDR3 spans 9 residues. Germline CDR1 and CDR2: LNHNV and YYDKDF (reference sequence). The germline V and J ends were trimmed by 6 bases and 9 bases, with 3 bases remaining between them. The CDR3 nucleotides read TGTGCCACCAGTTTCACCATATATTTT. Amino acid sequence: CATSFTIYF. The complete variable domain, with remaining parts taken from reference TRBV15 and TRBJ1-3, reads DAMVIQNPRYQVTQFGKPVTLSCSQTLNHNVMYWYQQKSSQAPKLLFHYYDKDFNNEADTPDNFQSRRPNTSFCFLDIRSPGLGDTAMYLCATSFTIYFGEGSWLTVV.

CDR3 DNA: TGTGCCAGCAGCTTGGCGGGGGAGGGGAGCAATCAGCCCCAGCATTTT. It is translated as CASSLAGEGSNQPQHF. This chain links TRBV5-6 with TRBJ1-5; a possible D gene is TRBD1 (5 bases). V shed 0 bases and J shed 1 base, with 11 bases lying between them. Germline V lookup: CDR1 SGHDT, CDR2 YYEEEE. The CDR3 spans 16 residues.

The chain recombines TRBV7-8 with TRBJ2-2; D possibly corresponds to TRBD1 (5 bases). This CDR3 has 15 amino acids. Germline loops: CDR1 SGHVS, CDR2 FQNEAQ. With 4 bases removed from V and 0 bases from J, the gap between germline ends came to 9 bases. The CDR3 protein is CASSYRTPNTGELFF. The CDR3 nucleotides are TGTGCCAGCAGCTATAGGACACCGAACACCGGGGAGCTGTTTTTT.

This chain links TRBV7-2 with TRBJ2-5; D is possibly TRBD1 (6 bases). The CDR3 runs to 15 residues. The V gene lost 0 bases and the J gene lost 5 bases, with 13 bases spanning the gap. Germline V CDR1 and CDR2: SGHTA, FQGNSA. CDR3 residues: CASSLAGALIETQYF. Here the CDR3 DNA reads TGTGCCAGCAGCTTAGCGGGGGCCTTAATTGAGACCCAGTACTTC. Full variable domain (remainder filled in from reference TRBV7-2 and TRBJ2-5): GAGVSQSPSNKVTEKGKDVELRCDPISGHTALYWYRQSLGQGLEFLIYFQGNSAPDKSGLPSDRFSAERTGGSVSTLTIQRTQQEDSAVYLCASSLAGALIETQYFGPGTRLLVL.

The chain carries TRBV7-8 and TRBJ1-3; D not certain. Trimming cost V 3 bases and J 0 bases, with 9 bases left between them. The length of the CDR3 is 15 residues. Germline V gene sequence: CDR1 SGHVS, CDR2 FQNEAQ. In nucleotides, the CDR3 is TGTGCCAGCAGCTTGCAGGATTCCTCTGGAAACACCATATATTTT. Translated: CASSLQDSSGNTIYF. The whole variable domain, filled in from reference TRBV7-8 and TRBJ1-3, reads GAGVSQSPRYKVAKRGQDVALRCDPISGHVSLFWYQQALGQGPEFLTYFQNEAQLDKSGLPSDRFFAERPEGSVSTLKIQRTQQEDSAVYLCASSLQDSSGNTIYFGEGSWLTVV.

This chain links TRBV18 with TRBJ2-3, with D tentatively TRBD1 (6 bases). The CDR3 is made up of 15 amino acids. Between the trimmed V and J ends, which lost 0 bases and 4 bases, there was a span of 11 bases. The V gene's germline CDR1 is KGHSH and CDR2 LQKENI. The CDR3 here is CASSPPFGGADTQYF. CDR3 nucleotide sequence: TGTGCCAGCTCACCACCTTTTGGGGGCGCAGATACGCAGTATTTT.

The rearrangement joins TRBV30 to TRBJ2-1, with D tentatively TRBD2 (5 bases). The CDR3 totals 16 residues. V gave up 2 bases and J gave up 9 bases, with 23 bases separating them. The germline V gene has CDR1 GTSNPN and CDR2 SVGIG (reference sequence). Here the CDR3 reads CAWSYFTERGWIEQFF. The CDR3 DNA follows: TGTGCCTGGAGTTATTTCACAGAGAGAGGGTGGATTGAGCAGTTCTTC. Together with reference TRBV30 and TRBJ2-1, the CDR3 gives the full variable domain: SQTIHQWPATLVQPVGSPLSLECTVEGTSNPNLYWYRQAAGRGLQLLFYSVGIGQISSEVPQNLSASRPQDRQFILSSKKLLLSDSGFYLCAWSYFTERGWIEQFFGPGTRLTVL.

J is TRBJ2-1 and V is TRBV11-3, with no clear D. The germline V and J ends were trimmed by 0 bases and 10 bases, with 10 bases remaining between them. Germline V CDR1 and CDR2: SGHNT, YENEEA. The CDR3 spans 13 residues. The CDR3 nucleotides are TGTGCCAGCAGCTTAGATAGGACGGACGAGCAGTTCTTC. Encoded protein: CASSLDRTDEQFF.